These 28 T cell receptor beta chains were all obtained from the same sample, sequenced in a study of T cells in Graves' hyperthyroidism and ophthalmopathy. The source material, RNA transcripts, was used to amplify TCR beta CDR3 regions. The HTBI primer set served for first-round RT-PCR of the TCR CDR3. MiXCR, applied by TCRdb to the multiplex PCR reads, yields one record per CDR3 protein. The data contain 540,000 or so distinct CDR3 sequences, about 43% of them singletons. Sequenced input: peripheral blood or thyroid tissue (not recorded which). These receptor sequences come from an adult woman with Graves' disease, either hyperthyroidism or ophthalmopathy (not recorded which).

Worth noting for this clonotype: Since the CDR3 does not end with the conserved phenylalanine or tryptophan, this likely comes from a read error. This CDR3 reads CASSSYGYTL. DNA for the CDR3: TGTGCCAGCAGTTCCTACGGCTACACCCTC. The genes are TRBV7-2 and TRBJ1-2; D ambiguous. This CDR3 is built from 10 residues. Per germline, CDR1 SGHTA and CDR2 FQGNSA. V dropped 6 bases and J dropped 8 bases, with 7 bases sitting between them.

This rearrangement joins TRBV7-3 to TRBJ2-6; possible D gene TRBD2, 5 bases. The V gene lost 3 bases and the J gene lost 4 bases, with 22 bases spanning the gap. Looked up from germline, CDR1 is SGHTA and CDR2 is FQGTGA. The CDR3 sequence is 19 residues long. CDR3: CASSLGVLPPDTGANVLTF. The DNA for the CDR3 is TGTGCCAGCAGCTTGGGAGTTCTCCCCCCGGATACCGGGGCCAACGTCCTGACTTTC.

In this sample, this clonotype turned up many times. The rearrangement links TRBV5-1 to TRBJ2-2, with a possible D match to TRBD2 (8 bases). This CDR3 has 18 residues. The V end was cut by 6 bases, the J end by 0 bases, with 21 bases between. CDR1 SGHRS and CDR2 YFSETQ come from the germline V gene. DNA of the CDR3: TGCGCCAGCACCCGGGAGGGACAGAGTTACGCGAACACCGGGGAGCTGTTTTTT. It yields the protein CASTREGQSYANTGELFF. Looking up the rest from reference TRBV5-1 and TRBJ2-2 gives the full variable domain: KAGVTQTPRYLIKTRGQQVTLSCSPISGHRSVSWYQQTPGQGLQFLFEYFSETQRNKGNFPGRFSGRQFSNSRSEMNVSTLELGDSALYLCASTREGQSYANTGELFFGEGSRLTVL.

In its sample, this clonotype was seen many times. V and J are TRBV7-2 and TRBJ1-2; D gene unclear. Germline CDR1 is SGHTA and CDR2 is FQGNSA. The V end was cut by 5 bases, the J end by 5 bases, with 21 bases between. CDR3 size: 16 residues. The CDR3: CASSRLRSRQWYGYTF. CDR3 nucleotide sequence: TGTGCCAGCAGCCGCCTGCGGTCGAGGCAGTGGTATGGCTACACCTTC.

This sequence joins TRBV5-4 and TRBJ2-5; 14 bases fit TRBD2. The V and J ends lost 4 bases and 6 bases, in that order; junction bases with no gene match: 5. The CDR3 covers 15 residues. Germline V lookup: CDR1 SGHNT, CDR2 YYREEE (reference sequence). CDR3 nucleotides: TGTGCCAGCAGCCGTGGGACTAGCGGGAGTCAGACCCAGTACTTC. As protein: CASSRGTSGSQTQYF.

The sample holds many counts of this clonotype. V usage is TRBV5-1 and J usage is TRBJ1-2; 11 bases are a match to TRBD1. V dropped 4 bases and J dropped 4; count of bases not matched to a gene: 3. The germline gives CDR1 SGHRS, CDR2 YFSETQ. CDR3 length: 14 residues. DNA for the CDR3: TGCGCCAGCAGCACGGGACAGGGGGTCTATGGCTACACCTTC. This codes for CASSTGQGVYGYTF.

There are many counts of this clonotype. CDR3 nucleotides: TGTGCCAGCAGCCCACCCCCAGTATGGCTGGAAGAGACCCAGTACTTC. Protein sequence: CASSPPPVWLEETQYF. This rearrangement joins TRBV7-9 to TRBJ2-5; D unclear. Trimming removed 5 bases from V and 3 bases from J, with 19 bases in between. Germline V gives CDR1 SEHNR, CDR2 FQNEAQ (reference sequence). CDR3 length equals 16 residues. Variable domain in full (rest from reference TRBV7-9 and TRBJ2-5): DTGVSQNPRHKITKRGQNVTFRCDPISEHNRLYWYRQTLGQGPEFLTYFQNEAQLEKSRLLSDRFSAERPKGSFSTLEIQRTEQGDSAMYLCASSPPPVWLEETQYFGPGTRLLVL.

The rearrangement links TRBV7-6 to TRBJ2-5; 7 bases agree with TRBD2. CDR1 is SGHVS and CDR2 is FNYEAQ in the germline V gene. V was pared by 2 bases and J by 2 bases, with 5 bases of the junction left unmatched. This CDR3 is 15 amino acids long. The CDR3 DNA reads TGTGCCAGCAGCTTACCTGCCGGGAGGCAAGAGACCCAGTACTTC. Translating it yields CASSLPAGRQETQYF.

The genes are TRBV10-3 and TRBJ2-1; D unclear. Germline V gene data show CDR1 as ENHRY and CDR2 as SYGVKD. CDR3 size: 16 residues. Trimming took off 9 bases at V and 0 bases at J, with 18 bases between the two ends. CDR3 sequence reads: CAIGEVEGSSYNEQFF. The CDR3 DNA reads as TGTGCCATAGGAGAGGTTGAAGGAAGCTCCTACAATGAGCAGTTCTTC.

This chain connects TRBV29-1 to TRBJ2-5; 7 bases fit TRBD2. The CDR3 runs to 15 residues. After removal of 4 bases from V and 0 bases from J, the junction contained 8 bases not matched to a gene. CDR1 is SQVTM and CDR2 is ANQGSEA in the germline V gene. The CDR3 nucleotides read TGCAGCGTTGTTCTAGGCGGGGGAAACCAAGAGACCCAGTACTTC. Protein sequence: CSVVLGGGNQETQYF. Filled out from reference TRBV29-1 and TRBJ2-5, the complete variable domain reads SAVISQKPSRDICQRGTSLTIQCQVDSQVTMMFWYRQQPGQSLTLIATANQGSEATYESGFVIDKFPISRPNLTFSTLTVSNMSPEDSSIYLCSVVLGGGNQETQYFGPGTRLLVL.

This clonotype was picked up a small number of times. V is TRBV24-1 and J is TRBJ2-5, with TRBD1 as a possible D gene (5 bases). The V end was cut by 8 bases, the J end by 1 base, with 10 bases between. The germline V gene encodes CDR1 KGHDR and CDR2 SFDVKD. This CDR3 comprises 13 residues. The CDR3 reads CATTTGCQETQYF. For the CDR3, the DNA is TGTGCCACCACAACAGGCTGCCAAGAGACCCAGTACTTC.

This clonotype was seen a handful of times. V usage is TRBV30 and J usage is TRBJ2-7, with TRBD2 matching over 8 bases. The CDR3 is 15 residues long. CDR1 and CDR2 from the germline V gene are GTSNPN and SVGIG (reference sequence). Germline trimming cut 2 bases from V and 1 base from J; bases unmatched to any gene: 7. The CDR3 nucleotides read TGTGCCTGGAGTAGAGCGGGAGTCCTATCCTACGAGCAGTACTTC. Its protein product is CAWSRAGVLSYEQYF.

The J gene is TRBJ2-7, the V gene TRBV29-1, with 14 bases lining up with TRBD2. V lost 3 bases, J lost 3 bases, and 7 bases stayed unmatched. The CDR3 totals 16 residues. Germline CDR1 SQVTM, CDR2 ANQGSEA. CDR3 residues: CSVDPGLAGEGYEQYF. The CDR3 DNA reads TGCAGCGTTGACCCGGGACTAGCGGGAGAAGGCTACGAGCAGTACTTC.

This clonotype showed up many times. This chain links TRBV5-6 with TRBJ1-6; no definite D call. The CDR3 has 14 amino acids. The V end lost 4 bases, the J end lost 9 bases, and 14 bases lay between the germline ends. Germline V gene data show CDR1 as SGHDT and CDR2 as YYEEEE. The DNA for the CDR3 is TGTGCCAGCAGCCTCGGACTTGAAAGTTCACCCCTCCACTTT. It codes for CASSLGLESSPLHF.

The CDR3 coding sequence is TGCAGCGTTGCCCTAGGACTAAATGGGGGCTACACCTTC. Amino acid sequence: CSVALGLNGGYTF. This chain uses TRBV29-1 with TRBJ1-2; no clear D. The CDR3 contains 13 residues. V was trimmed by 4 bases and J by 8 bases, leaving 17 bases between them. Germline V gives CDR1 SQVTM, CDR2 ANQGSEA.

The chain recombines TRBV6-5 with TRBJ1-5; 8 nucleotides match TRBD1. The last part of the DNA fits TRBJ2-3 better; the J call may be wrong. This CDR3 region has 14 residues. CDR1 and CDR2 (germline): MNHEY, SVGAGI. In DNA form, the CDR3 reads TGTGCCAGCAAGCCGGGACAGGCTTCAGATACGCAGTATTTT. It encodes CASKPGQASDTQYF.

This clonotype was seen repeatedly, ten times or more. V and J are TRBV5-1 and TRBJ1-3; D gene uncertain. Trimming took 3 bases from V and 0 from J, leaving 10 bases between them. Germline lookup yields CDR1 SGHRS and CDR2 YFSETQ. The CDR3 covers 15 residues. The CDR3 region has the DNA TGCGCCAGCAGCTATGACGGGAGCTCTGGAAACACCATATATTTT. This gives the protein CASSYDGSSGNTIYF. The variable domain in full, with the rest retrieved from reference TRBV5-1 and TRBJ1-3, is KAGVTQTPRYLIKTRGQQVTLSCSPISGHRSVSWYQQTPGQGLQFLFEYFSETQRNKGNFPGRFSGRQFSNSRSEMNVSTLELGDSALYLCASSYDGSSGNTIYFGEGSWLTVV.

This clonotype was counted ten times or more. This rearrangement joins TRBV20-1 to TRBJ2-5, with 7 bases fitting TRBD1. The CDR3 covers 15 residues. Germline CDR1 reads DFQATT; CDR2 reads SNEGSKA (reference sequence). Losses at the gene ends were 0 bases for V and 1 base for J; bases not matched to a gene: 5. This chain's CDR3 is CSARDIGQAQETQYF. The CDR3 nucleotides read TGCAGTGCTAGAGATATTGGACAGGCCCAAGAGACCCAGTACTTC.

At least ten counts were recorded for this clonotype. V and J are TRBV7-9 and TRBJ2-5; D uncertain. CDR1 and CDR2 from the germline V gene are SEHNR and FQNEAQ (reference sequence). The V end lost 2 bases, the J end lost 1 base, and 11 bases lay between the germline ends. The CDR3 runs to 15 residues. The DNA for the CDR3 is TGTGCCAGCAGCTTAATGGGGTCGACCCAAGAGACCCAGTACTTC. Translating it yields CASSLMGSTQETQYF.

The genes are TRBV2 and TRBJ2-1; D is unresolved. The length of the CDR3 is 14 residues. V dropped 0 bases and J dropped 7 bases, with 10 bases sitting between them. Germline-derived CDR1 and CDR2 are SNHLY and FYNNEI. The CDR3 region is CASSEATRLNEQFF. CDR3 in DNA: TGTGCCAGCAGTGAAGCCACGAGGTTAAATGAGCAGTTCTTC.

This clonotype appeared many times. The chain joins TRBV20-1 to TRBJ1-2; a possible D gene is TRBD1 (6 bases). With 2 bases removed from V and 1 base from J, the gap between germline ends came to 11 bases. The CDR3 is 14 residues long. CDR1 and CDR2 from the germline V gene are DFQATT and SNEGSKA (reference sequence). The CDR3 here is CSARPRTDNYGYTF. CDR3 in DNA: TGCAGTGCTAGACCACGGACAGATAACTATGGCTACACCTTC.

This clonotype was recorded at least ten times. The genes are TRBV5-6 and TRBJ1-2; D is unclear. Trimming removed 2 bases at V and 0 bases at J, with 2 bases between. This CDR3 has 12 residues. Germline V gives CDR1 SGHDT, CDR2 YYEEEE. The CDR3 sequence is CASSLPNYGYTF. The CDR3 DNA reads TGTGCCAGCAGCTTACCTAACTATGGCTACACCTTC. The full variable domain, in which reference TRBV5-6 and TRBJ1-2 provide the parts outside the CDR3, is DAGVTQSPTHLIKTRGQQVTLRCSPKSGHDTVSWYQQALGQGPQFIFQYYEEEERQRGNFPDRFSGHQFPNYSSELNVNALLLGDSALYLCASSLPNYGYTFGSGTRLTVV.

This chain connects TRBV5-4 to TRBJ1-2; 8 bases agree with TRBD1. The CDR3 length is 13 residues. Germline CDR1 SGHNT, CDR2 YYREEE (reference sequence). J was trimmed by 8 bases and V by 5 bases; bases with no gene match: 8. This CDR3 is CASRGRGQGGYTF. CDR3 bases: TGTGCCAGCAGGGGCAGGGGGCAGGGAGGCTACACCTTC. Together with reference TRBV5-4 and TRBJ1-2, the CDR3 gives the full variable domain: ETGVTQSPTHLIKTRGQQVTLRCSSQSGHNTVSWYQQALGQGPQFIFQYYREEENGRGNFPPRFSGLQFPNYSSELNVNALELDDSALYLCASRGRGQGGYTFGSGTRLTVV.

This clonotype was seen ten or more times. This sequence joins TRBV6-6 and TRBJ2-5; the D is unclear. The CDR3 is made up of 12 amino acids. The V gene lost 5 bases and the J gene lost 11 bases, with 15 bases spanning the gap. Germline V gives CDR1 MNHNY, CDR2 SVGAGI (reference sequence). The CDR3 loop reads CASSPATTEQYF. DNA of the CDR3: TGTGCCAGCAGTCCAGCCACGACGGAACAGTACTTC.

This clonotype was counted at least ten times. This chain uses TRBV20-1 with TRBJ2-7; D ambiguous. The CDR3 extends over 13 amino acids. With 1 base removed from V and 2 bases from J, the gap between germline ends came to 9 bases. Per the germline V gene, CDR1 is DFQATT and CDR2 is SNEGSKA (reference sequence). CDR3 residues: CSARVPDTYEQYF. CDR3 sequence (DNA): TGCAGTGCTAGAGTCCCAGATACCTACGAGCAGTACTTC.

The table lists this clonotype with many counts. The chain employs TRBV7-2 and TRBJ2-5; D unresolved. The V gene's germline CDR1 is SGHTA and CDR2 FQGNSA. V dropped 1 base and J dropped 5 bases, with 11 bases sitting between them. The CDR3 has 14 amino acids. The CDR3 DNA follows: TGTGCCAGCAGCTTAGAATCCTCTCTCGAGACCCAGTACTTC. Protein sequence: CASSLESSLETQYF. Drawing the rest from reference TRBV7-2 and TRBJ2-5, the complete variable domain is GAGVSQSPSNKVTEKGKDVELRCDPISGHTALYWYRQSLGQGLEFLIYFQGNSAPDKSGLPSDRFSAERTGGSVSTLTIQRTQQEDSAVYLCASSLESSLETQYFGPGTRLLVL.

Here the CDR3 DNA reads TGTGCCAGCAGCGTAGGATCTGAAGCCTCCTACGAGCAGTACTTC. Protein product: CASSVGSEASYEQYF. This sequence joins TRBV9 and TRBJ2-7; D remains unclear. CDR3 length: 15 amino acids. Trimming took off 0 bases at V and 0 bases at J, with 10 bases between the two ends. Germline CDR1 and CDR2: SGDLS and YYNGEE.

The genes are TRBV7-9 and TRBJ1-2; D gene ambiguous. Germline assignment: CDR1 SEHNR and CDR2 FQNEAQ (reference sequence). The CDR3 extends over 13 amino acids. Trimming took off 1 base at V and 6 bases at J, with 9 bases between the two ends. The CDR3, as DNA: TGTGCCAGCAGCTTAGGGCTCGGGGATGGCTACACCTTC. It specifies CASSLGLGDGYTF.